These T cell receptor beta chains were read from a single sample in a study of cytomegalovirus exposure and HLA in healthy donors. TCRdb's copy holds only in-frame clones and misses some; the assay was immunoSEQ multiplex PCR. The table records fewer than 200,000 clones, roughly 70% of them present only once. The sequencing sample was made of PBMCs. All receptors come from a man in his forties or fifties in good health and CMV-seropositive. CDR3s include the opening cysteine and the closing phenylalanine or tryptophan. A D gene is named only where the DNA matches it firmly. For some rows the clone size is stated as once, few or many, or as a class when expanded; others skip it.

>NA|TRBV7-2|TRBJ2-1|NA
CASSLVVGKSSYNEQFF
TGTGCCAGCAGCTTAGTCGTGGGCAAGAGCTCCTACAATGAGCAGTTCTTC
>NA|TRBV30|TRBJ2-7|few
CAWSPSVYEQYF
TGTGCCTGGAGTCCGTCCGTTTACGAGCAGTACTTC
>NA|TRBV19|TRBJ2-1|NA
CASSIQEGTGEQFF
TGTGCCAGTAGTATACAGGAGGGAACGGGTGAGCAGTTCTTC
>NA|TRBV25-1|TRBJ1-1|NA
CASGTGGTEAFF
TGTGCCAGCGGGACGGGGGGGACTGAAGCTTTCTTT
>NA|TRBV7-8|TRBJ2-7|few
CASSLIRFSYEQYF
TGTGCCAGCAGCTTAATCAGGTTTTCCTACGAGCAGTACTTC
>TRBD1|TRBV4-1|TRBJ1-1|NA
CASMPQGAPTEAFF
TGCGCCAGCATGCCACAGGGGGCCCCCACTGAAGCTTTCTTT
>NA|TRBV28|TRBJ1-1|few
CASRYGERAEAFF
TGTGCCAGCAGGTATGGGGAGAGGGCTGAAGCTTTCTTT
>TRBD1|TRBV6-6|TRBJ1-5|few
CASSYQGGNQPQHF
TGTGCCAGCAGTTACCAGGGGGGCAATCAGCCCCAGCATTTT
>TRBD1|TRBV6-5|TRBJ1-2|few
CASSYGQGSYGYTF
TGTGCCAGCAGTTACGGACAGGGTAGCTATGGCTACACCTTC
>TRBD2|TRBV4-1|TRBJ2-7|NA
CASRHGTTYEQYF
TGCGCCAGCAGACACGGGACTACGTACGAGCAGTACTTC
>TRBD2|TRBV7-7|TRBJ2-7|few
CASSPTSGASEQYF
TGTGCTAGCAGCCCTACTAGCGGGGCGAGCGAGCAGTACTTC
>NA|TRBV6-5|TRBJ1-1|few
CASSLDRSEAFF
TGTGCCAGCAGTTTAGACAGGTCTGAAGCTTTCTTT
>TRBD2|TRBV7-9|TRBJ2-3|NA
CASSLRGAGGTDTQYF
TGTGCCAGCAGCCTCCGGGGAGCGGGGGGGACAGATACGCAGTATTTT
>TRBD1|TRBV28|TRBJ1-2|NA
CANLDRAAGYTF
TGTGCCAACCTCGACAGGGCTGCTGGCTACACCTTC
>NA|TRBV4-1|TRBJ1-6|NA
CASSQEVEAGINSPLHF
TGCGCCAGCAGCCAAGAAGTGGAGGCCGGAATTAATTCACCCCTCCACTTT
>TRBD1|TRBV6-6|TRBJ1-1|NA
CASRTDRLYTEAFF
TGTGCCAGCAGGACGGACAGGTTATACACTGAAGCTTTCTTT
>NA|TRBV4-3|TRBJ2-7|NA
CASSSGQTAYEQYF
TGCGCCAGCAGCTCCGGACAGACTGCCTACGAGCAGTACTTC
>NA|TRBV5-6|TRBJ1-1|NA
CASSSSGPKAFF
TGTGCCAGCAGCTCCAGCGGGCCCAAAGCTTTCTTT
>TRBD1|TRBV28|TRBJ1-6|NA
CASSGEGQGNSPLHF
TGTGCCAGCAGTGGTGAGGGACAGGGTAATTCACCCCTCCACTTT
>TRBD1|TRBV7-9|TRBJ2-5|NA
CASSLATGIETQYF
TGTGCCAGCAGCTTAGCGACAGGGATAGAGACCCAGTACTTC
>NA|TRBV5-4|TRBJ2-3|NA
CASGSPGRKGDTQYF
TGTGCCAGCGGCTCCCCCGGGAGAAAAGGAGATACGCAGTATTTT
>NA|TRBV15|TRBJ1-2|NA
CATSGGGGNRGYGYTF
TGTGCCACCAGCGGAGGGGGAGGGAACCGGGGGTATGGCTACACCTTC
>NA|TRBV11-2|TRBJ2-6|NA
CASSPYSGANVLTF
TGTGCCAGCAGCCCGTACTCTGGGGCCAACGTCCTGACTTTC
>NA|TRBV7-2|TRBJ1-4|NA
CASSPSVRGNEKLFF
TGTGCCAGCAGCCCCAGCGTGAGAGGGAATGAAAAACTGTTTTTT
>TRBD2|TRBV4-3|TRBJ2-3|NA
CASSQALAGADTQYF
TGCGCCAGCAGCCAAGCACTAGCGGGGGCAGATACGCAGTATTTT
>NA|TRBV27|TRBJ1-5|NA
CASSLGGGGSQPQHF
TGTGCCAGCAGTTTAGGCGGGGGGGGGAGCCAGCCCCAGCATTTT
>TRBD1|TRBV19|TRBJ1-1|NA
CASSSDRVTEAFF
TGTGCCAGTAGTAGCGACAGGGTCACTGAAGCTTTCTTT
>NA|TRBV18|TRBJ1-3|NA
CASSPRRVVGSDTIYF
TGTGCCAGCTCACCGCGCAGGGTTGTGGGATCAGACACCATATATTTT
>NA|TRBV10-3|TRBJ1-4|NA
CAIRNAGEKLFF
TGTGCCATCAGGAACGCAGGGGAAAAACTGTTTTTT
>TRBD1|TRBV27|TRBJ1-1|NA
CASSLSGTGGTEAFF
TGTGCCAGCAGTTTATCGGGGACAGGGGGGACTGAAGCTTTCTTT
>NA|TRBV9|TRBJ1-1|NA
CASSVVSGNTEAFF
TGTGCCAGCAGCGTAGTGAGCGGGAACACTGAAGCTTTCTTT
>NA|TRBV13|TRBJ2-6|NA
CASSPLRDGSSGANVLTF
TGTGCCAGCAGCCCTCTAAGGGACGGGAGCTCTGGGGCCAACGTCCTGACTTTC
>NA|TRBV5-1|TRBJ1-1|few
CASSWTERNTNTEAFF
TGCGCCAGCAGCTGGACAGAGCGTAACACGAACACTGAAGCTTTCTTT
>NA|TRBV10-3|TRBJ2-5|NA
CAISGGRQGGEETQYF
TGTGCCATCAGTGGGGGTAGACAGGGAGGAGAGGAGACCCAGTACTTC
>NA|TRBV6-6|TRBJ1-2|NA
CASSPDSSYGYTF
TGTGCCAGCAGCCCGGACAGCAGCTATGGCTACACCTTC
>TRBD2|TRBV19|TRBJ2-5|NA
CASSMVASGGETQYF
TGTGCCAGTAGTATGGTGGCTAGCGGTGGGGAGACCCAGTACTTC